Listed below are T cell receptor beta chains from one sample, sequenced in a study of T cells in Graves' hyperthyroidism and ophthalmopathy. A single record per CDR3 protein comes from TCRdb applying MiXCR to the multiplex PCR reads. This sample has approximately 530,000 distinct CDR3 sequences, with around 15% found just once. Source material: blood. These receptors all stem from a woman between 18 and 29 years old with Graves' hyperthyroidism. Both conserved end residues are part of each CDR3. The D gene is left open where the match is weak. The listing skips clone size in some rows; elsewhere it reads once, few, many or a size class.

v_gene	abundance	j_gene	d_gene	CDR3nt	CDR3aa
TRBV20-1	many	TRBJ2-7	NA	TGCAGTGGACAGACCCCCACTAGCCGTCGAGCCTACGAGCAGTACTTC	CSGQTPTSRRAYEQYF
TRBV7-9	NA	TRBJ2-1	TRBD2	TGTGCCAGCAGCCTAGGACTAGCGGGAGGGCCGGGCAATGAGCAGTTCTTC	CASSLGLAGGPGNEQFF
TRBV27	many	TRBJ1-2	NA	TGTGCCAGCAGTCAACCCGGTCGGGGTGGCTACACCTTC	CASSQPGRGGYTF
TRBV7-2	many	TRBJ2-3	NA	TGTGCCAGCAGCTTAGGTTCAGGGAGAGATACGCAGTATTTT	CASSLGSGRDTQYF
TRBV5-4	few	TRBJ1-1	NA	TGTGCCAGCAGCTTTGGGGGGCGAATGAACACTGAAGCTTTCTTT	CASSFGGRMNTEAFF
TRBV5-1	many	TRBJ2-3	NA	TGCGCCACCAGGAGCTTAGTCACAGATACGCAGTATTTT	CATRSLVTDTQYF
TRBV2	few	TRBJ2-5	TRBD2	TGTGCCGTACTGGGGGGAGGGCAAGAGACCCAGTACTTC	CAVLGGGQETQYF
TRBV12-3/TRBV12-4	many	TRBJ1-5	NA	TGTGCCAGCGCTGGAGGCAATCAGCCCCAGCATTTT	CASAGGNQPQHF
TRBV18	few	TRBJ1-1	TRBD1	TGTGCCAGCTCATTACACAGGGGGCTGAACACTGAAGCTTTCTTT	CASSLHRGLNTEAFF
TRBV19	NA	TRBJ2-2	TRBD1	TGTGCCAGTAGCCGGACAGGAACGAACACCGGGGAGCTGTTTTTT	CASSRTGTNTGELFF
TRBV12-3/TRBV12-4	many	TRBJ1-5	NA	TGTGCCAGCAGCCGATCGGGAGCAGGGGCTTCTAATCAGCCCCAGCATTTT	CASSRSGAGASNQPQHF
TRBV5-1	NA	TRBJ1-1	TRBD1	TGCGCCAGCAGCTCAAAGACAGGGGGCAACACTGAAGCTTTCTTT	CASSSKTGGNTEAFF
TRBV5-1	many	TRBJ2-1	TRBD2	TGCGCCAGCAGCCCGAGACCGGGACTAGCGGACAATGAGCAGTTCTTC	CASSPRPGLADNEQFF
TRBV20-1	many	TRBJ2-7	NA	TGCAGTGCTAGAGACCCTGGAGGGACTCCTTACGAGCAGTACTTC	CSARDPGGTPYEQYF
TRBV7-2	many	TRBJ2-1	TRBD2	TGTGCCAGCAGCTTAGGTTTACTAGCGGGAGGCGATGAGCAGTTCTTC	CASSLGLLAGGDEQFF
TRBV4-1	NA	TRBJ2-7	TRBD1	TGCGCCAGCAGCCTCCCAGGGACAGGGGGGGGATCCTACGAGCAGTACTTC	CASSLPGTGGGSYEQYF
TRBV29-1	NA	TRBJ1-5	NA	TGCAGCGTACGGGAGTCGGGGGGCAATCAGCCCCAGCATTTT	CSVRESGGNQPQHF
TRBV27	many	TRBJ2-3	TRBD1	TGTGCCAGCAGTTTTACCGGGACAGGGCTCACAGATACGCAGTATTTT	CASSFTGTGLTDTQYF
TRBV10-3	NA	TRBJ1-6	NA	TGTGCCATCAGTGGGGGGCTGGATTCACCCCTCCACTTT	CAISGGLDSPLHF
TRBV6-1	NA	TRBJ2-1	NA	TGTGCCAGCAGTTCGGCCGAGGGTATCAGTGAGCAGTTCTTC	CASSSAEGISEQFF
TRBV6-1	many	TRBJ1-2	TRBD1	TGTGCCAGCAGTGAATTTCAGGGACAGACCGGCATCTATGGCTACACCTTC	CASSEFQGQTGIYGYTF
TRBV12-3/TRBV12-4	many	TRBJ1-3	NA	TGTGCCAGCAGACCTCGTTCTGACCCGGAGGAGCTCCACTCTGGAAACACCATATATTTT	CASRPRSDPEELHSGNTIYF
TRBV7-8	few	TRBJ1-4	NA	TGTGCCAGCAGCTTAGCGCGGGCAACTAATGAAAAACTGTTTTTT	CASSLARATNEKLFF
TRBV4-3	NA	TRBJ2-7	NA	TGCGCCAGCAGCCAAGATTATGCCTCGGGGGAGCAGTACTTC	CASSQDYASGEQYF
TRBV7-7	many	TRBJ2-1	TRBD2	TGTGCCAGCAGCTTAGCCGGACTAGCGGGAGGCAATGAGCAGTTCTTC	CASSLAGLAGGNEQFF
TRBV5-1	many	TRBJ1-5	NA	TGCGCCAGCAGCTTGGCGTCAGGGAATCAGCCCCAGCATTTT	CASSLASGNQPQHF
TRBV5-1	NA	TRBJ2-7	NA	TGCGCCAGCAGCTTGAGTCAGGGGACCTACGAGCAGTACTTC	CASSLSQGTYEQYF
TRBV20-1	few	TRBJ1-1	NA	TGCAGTGCTAGAGAACCGGTTTGGGCTTTCTTT	CSAREPVWAFF
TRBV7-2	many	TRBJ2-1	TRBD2	TGTGCCAGCAGCTTAGGAGGCGGGGGGCACCAGGGGTTCTTC	CASSLGGGGHQGFF
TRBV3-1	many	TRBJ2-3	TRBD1	TGTGCCAGCAGCCAAAAAGGGCTGACAGGGGCGCAGTATTTT	CASSQKGLTGAQYF